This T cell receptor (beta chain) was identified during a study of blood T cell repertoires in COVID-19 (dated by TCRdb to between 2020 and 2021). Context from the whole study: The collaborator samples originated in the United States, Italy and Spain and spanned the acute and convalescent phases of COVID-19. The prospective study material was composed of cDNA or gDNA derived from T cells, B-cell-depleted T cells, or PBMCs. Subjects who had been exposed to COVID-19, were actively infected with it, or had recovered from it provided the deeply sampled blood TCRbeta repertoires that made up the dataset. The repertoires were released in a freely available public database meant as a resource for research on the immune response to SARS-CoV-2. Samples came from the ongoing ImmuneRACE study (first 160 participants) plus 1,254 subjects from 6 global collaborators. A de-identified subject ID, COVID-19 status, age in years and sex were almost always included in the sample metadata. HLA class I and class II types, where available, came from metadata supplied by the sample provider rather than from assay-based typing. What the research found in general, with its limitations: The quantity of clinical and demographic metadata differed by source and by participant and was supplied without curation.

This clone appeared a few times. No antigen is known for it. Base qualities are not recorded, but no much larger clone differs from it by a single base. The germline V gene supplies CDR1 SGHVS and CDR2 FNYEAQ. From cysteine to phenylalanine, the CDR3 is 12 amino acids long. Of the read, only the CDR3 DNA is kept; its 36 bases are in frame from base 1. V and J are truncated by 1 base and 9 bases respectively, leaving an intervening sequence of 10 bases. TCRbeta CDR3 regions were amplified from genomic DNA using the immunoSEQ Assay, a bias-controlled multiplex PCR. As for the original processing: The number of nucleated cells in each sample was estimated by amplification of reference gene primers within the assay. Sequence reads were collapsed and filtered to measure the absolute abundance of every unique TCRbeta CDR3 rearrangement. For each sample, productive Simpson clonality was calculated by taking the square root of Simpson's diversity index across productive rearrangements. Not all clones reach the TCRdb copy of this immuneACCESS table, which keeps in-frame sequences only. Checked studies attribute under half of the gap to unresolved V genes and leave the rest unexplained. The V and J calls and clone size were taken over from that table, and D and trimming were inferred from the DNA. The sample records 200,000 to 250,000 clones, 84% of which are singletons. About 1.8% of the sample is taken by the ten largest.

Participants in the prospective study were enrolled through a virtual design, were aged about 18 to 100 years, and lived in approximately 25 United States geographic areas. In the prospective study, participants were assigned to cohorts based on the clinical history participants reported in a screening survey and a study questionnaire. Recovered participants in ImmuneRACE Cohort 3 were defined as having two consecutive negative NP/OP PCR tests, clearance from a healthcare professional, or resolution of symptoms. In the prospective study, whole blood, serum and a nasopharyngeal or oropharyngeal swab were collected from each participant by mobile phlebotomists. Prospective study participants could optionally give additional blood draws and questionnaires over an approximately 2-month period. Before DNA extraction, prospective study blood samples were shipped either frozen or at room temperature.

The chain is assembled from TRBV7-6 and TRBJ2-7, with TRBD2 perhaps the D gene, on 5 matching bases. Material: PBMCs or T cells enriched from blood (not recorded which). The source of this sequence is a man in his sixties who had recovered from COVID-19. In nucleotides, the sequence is TGTGCCAGCAGCTTAGGTGGCGGGTGGCAGTACTTC. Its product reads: CASSLGGGWQYF.